This TCR beta chain is from a study of OX40 agonist ivuxolimab in advanced cancers. At the level of the study: While on treatment, patients had intravenous ivuxolimab at 0.01 to 10 mg/kg every 2 weeks. With a range of roughly 20 to 80, age averaged about 58 years, and more than 75% were male. General study findings and limits: On average, CD8+ T cells had more expanded clones than CD4+. Certain nonresponding patients likewise had low normalized T-cell clonal expansion.

Profiling relied on immunoSEQ multiplex PCR, and the TCRdb table lists in-frame clones only, not all of them. This sample has 50,000 or so clones, with about 88% found just once. The V and J ends lost 2 bases and 2 bases respectively, with 7 bases between them. This CDR3 has 14 residues. Per the germline V gene, CDR1 is MNHEY and CDR2 is SVGAGI. On this clone itself: No antigen is known for it.

Material: CD4+ or CD8+ T cells sorted from blood, obtained in a trial of the OX40 agonist ivuxolimab. The receptor's source is an adult with an advanced solid tumor such as melanoma, head and neck, liver or kidney cancer. The V gene is TRBV6-5, the J gene TRBJ2-1; the D gene could be TRBD1 or TRBD2 (5 bases each). The CDR3 DNA sequence: TGTGCCAGCAGTTACGAGGGGCCCTACAATGAGCAGTTCTTC. It is translated as CASSYEGPYNEQFF.